One T cell receptor (beta chain) is described in this entry. Its antigen is currently unknown. Vbeta (60) and Jbeta (13) primers were used in the PCR. The method was immunoSEQ multiplex PCR; TCRdb's version includes in-frame clones alone and lacks a portion of them. The sample carries more than 85,000 clones, roughly 80% recorded once. These data come from a study of cytomegalovirus exposure and HLA in healthy donors. CDR3 length: 13 residues. Trimming removed 0 bases at V and 7 bases at J, with 8 bases between. Germline V lookup: CDR1 SGHDT, CDR2 YYEEEE. Study-wide results and caveats: Most of the TCR beta V segments (in an earlier analysis) were productive either about 87% or about 30% of the time. Presence/absence results assume similar sequencing depth per donor, which may not hold.

The chain has TRBV5-6 and TRBJ1-5; no clear D gene. The sequence was obtained from a woman in her forties or fifties in good health and CMV-seropositive. The sequenced sample consisted of PBMCs. CDR3 protein: CASSLGAGQPQHF. The CDR3, as DNA: TGTGCCAGCAGCTTGGGGGCTGGGCAGCCCCAGCATTTT.